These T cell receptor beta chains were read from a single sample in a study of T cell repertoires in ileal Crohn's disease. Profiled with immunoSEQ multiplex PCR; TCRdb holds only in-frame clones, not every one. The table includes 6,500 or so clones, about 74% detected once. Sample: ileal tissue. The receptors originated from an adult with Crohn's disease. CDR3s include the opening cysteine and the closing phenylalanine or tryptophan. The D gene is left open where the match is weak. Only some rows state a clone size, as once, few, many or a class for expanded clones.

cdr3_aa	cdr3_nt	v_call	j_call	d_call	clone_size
CASSLARGESDEQYF	TGCGCCAGCAGCTTGGCCAGGGGTGAATCGGACGAGCAGTACTTC	TRBV5-1	TRBJ2-7	-	once
CASSAQGVASNQPQHF	TGTGCCAGCAGTGCCCAGGGGGTCGCAAGCAATCAGCCCCAGCATTTT	TRBV28	TRBJ1-5	TRBD1	-
CASSEAGRGNTIYF	TGTGCCAGCAGTGAGGCAGGGAGAGGAAACACCATATATTTT	TRBV6-1	TRBJ1-3	-	-
CASSEAASGRDEQFF	TGTGCCAGCAGTGAAGCGGCTAGCGGGAGGGATGAGCAGTTCTTC	TRBV6-1	TRBJ2-1	TRBD2	few
CASSLDPSGNTGELFF	TGCGCCAGCAGCTTGGACCCTAGCGGGAACACCGGGGAGCTGTTTTTT	TRBV5-1	TRBJ2-2	TRBD2	once
CASSPPSGAGEQYF	TGTGCCAGCTCACCACCGAGCGGGGCGGGCGAGCAGTACTTC	TRBV18	TRBJ2-7	TRBD2	-
CASSLGNRGHEQYF	TGTGCCAGCAGCCTGGGGAACAGGGGCCACGAGCAGTACTTC	TRBV7-2	TRBJ2-7	TRBD1	-
CSVAKVPGTDLQATIYNEQFF	TGCAGCGTTGCAAAGGTACCGGGTACCGATCTACAGGCAACGATCTACAATGAGCAGTTCTTC	TRBV29-1	TRBJ2-1	-	-
CASSYDRAAGYTF	TGTGCCAGCAGCTATGACAGGGCGGCGGGCTACACCTTC	TRBV7-2	TRBJ1-2	TRBD1	-
CASSYSFEGDYEQYF	TGTGCCAGCAGTTACTCATTCGAGGGGGACTACGAGCAGTACTTC	TRBV6-5	TRBJ2-7	-	medium-sized
CASSHPESPTNEQFF	TGTGCCAGCAGTCACCCGGAGAGTCCCACCAATGAGCAGTTCTTC	TRBV28	TRBJ2-1	-	-
CASRGLAGGFKEQYF	TGTGCCAGCAGGGGACTAGCGGGAGGGTTTAAGGAGCAGTACTTC	TRBV2	TRBJ2-7	TRBD2	once
CASSLSPRRPQHF	TGTGCCAGCAGTTTATCTCCCCGGAGGCCCCAGCATTTT	TRBV27	TRBJ1-5	-	-
CASSFSLYSNEQFF	TGTGCCAGCAGCTTCTCCCTCTATTCCAATGAGCAGTTCTTC	TRBV7-2	TRBJ2-1	-	few
CASSLLPYTGELFF	TGTGCCAGCAGCTTACTGCCTTACACCGGGGAGCTGTTTTTT	TRBV11-2	TRBJ2-2	-	-
CASSSASGDQETQYF	TGTGCCAGCAGTTCCGCCAGCGGGGACCAAGAGACCCAGTACTTC	TRBV28	TRBJ2-5	TRBD2	large
CASSPQAAATGEQYF	TGTGCCAGCAGCCCTCAAGCGGCAGCAACTGGGGAGCAGTACTTC	TRBV7-2	TRBJ2-7	-	large
CATSRDDTGRSYEQYF	TGTGCCACCAGCAGAGATGATACTGGCAGATCCTACGAGCAGTACTTC	TRBV15	TRBJ2-7	-	-
CASSSRDSNYEQYF	TGTGCCAGCAGTTCCCGGGACAGTAACTACGAGCAGTACTTC	TRBV27	TRBJ2-7	TRBD1	-
CASTPGTSGRFYEQYF	TGTGCCAGCACCCCGGGGACTAGCGGGAGATTCTACGAGCAGTACTTC	TRBV7-2	TRBJ2-7	TRBD2	-
CARRGKETQYF	TGTGCCCGAAGGGGTAAAGAGACCCAGTACTTC	TRBV27	TRBJ2-5	-	-
CASSRDLSSYNEQFF	TGCGCCAGCAGTCGTGACTTGAGCTCCTACAATGAGCAGTTCTTC	TRBV10-1	TRBJ2-1	-	-
CASSHGSGASDEQFF	TGCGCCAGCAGCCACGGTTCGGGTGCTAGCGATGAGCAGTTCTTC	TRBV5-1	TRBJ2-1	-	-
CASRGRGGDSSYEQYF	TGTGCCAGCAGGGGGCGGGGGGGGGACTCCTCCTACGAGCAGTACTTC	TRBV21-1	TRBJ2-7	-	-
CASSYHRDRPYEQYF	TGTGCCAGCAGTTACCACCGGGACCGTCCCTACGAGCAGTACTTC	TRBV6-5	TRBJ2-7	-	-
CASSEWGLLRQNTEAFF	TGTGCCAGCAGTGAATGGGGTCTACTGAGGCAGAACACTGAAGCTTTCTTT	TRBV2	TRBJ1-1	-	once
CASSSGRDTQYF	TGTGCCAGCAGCTCAGGGAGGGATACGCAGTATTTT	TRBV11-2	TRBJ2-3	-	-
CASSLAGSGNTIYF	TGTGCCAGCAGCTTGGCGGGCTCTGGAAACACCATATATTTT	TRBV5-5	TRBJ1-3	-	-
CASSIGRAGRGLESNQPQHF	TGTGCCAGTAGTATAGGCCGGGCAGGGAGAGGGCTGGAGAGCAATCAGCCCCAGCATTTT	TRBV19	TRBJ1-5	-	-
CASSEGPGLSPSEQYF	TGTGCCAGCAGTGAGGGCCCGGGACTGTCGCCTTCCGAGCAGTACTTC	TRBV6-1	TRBJ2-7	-	-
CASSEKRGLGEKLFF	TGTGCCAGCAGTGAAAAGAGGGGGTTGGGTGAAAAACTGTTTTTT	TRBV2	TRBJ1-4	-	-
CASKRQDEETQYF	TGTGCCAGCAAAAGACAGGATGAAGAGACCCAGTACTTC	TRBV6-5	TRBJ2-5	-	-
CSVETGTYEQYF	TGCAGCGTTGAAACTGGCACCTACGAGCAGTACTTC	TRBV29-1	TRBJ2-7	-	few
CASSLSGLAAASNTGELFF	TGTGCCAGCAGTTTATCGGGACTAGCGGCGGCGTCGAACACCGGGGAGCTGTTTTTT	TRBV27	TRBJ2-2	TRBD2	-
CASSDLAGSWPYEQYF	TGTGCCAGCAGTGATCTAGCGGGGTCATGGCCCTACGAGCAGTACTTC	TRBV6-1	TRBJ2-7	TRBD2	few
CATSRDTNEQFF	TGTGCCACCAGCAGAGATACGAATGAGCAGTTCTTC	TRBV15	TRBJ2-1	-	once
CASSPGGGRDEQYF	TGTGCCAGCAGCCCGGGTGGGGGGAGAGACGAGCAGTACTTC	TRBV4-2	TRBJ2-7	-	-
CASSLPGSHNEQFF	TGTGCCAGCAGCTTACCCGGGTCACACAATGAGCAGTTCTTC	TRBV7-2	TRBJ2-1	-	-
CASSVKGSYGYTF	TGTGCCAGCAGTGTTAAGGGCTCCTATGGCTACACCTTC	TRBV6-1	TRBJ1-2	-	-
CASTTGGAGTHEQYF	TGTGCCAGCACCACTGGGGGGGCAGGGACCCACGAGCAGTACTTC	TRBV4-2	TRBJ2-7	-	-
CASSESSGRFDEQFF	TGCGCCAGCAGTGAATCTAGCGGGAGGTTCGATGAGCAGTTCTTC	TRBV10-1	TRBJ2-1	TRBD2	-
CSAGWDPEAFF	TGCAGTGCGGGATGGGACCCTGAAGCTTTCTTT	TRBV20-1	TRBJ1-1	-	-
CASSGGGRAHEQFF	TGTGCCAGCTCCGGGGGGGGGAGGGCACATGAGCAGTTCTTC	TRBV25-1	TRBJ2-1	TRBD2	few
CSTWTPVGYTF	TGCAGTACGTGGACTCCCGTTGGCTACACCTTC	TRBV20-1	TRBJ1-2	-	-
CASSSGGVYQPQHF	TGTGCCAGCAGTTCAGGGGGGGTGTATCAGCCCCAGCATTTT	TRBV27	TRBJ1-5	TRBD1	-
CASSAVVEAFF	TGTGCCAGCAGTGCGGTAGTAGAGGCTTTCTTT	TRBV6-1	TRBJ1-1	-	-
CASGSGTRYNEQFF	TGTGCCAGTGGCTCCGGGACTCGATACAATGAGCAGTTCTTC	TRBV19	TRBJ2-1	-	few
CASSPPASRDSSYEQYF	TGTGCCAGCTCACCGCCAGCCTCCCGGGACAGCTCCTACGAGCAGTACTTC	TRBV18	TRBJ2-7	TRBD1	-
CASSLLGGNTEAFF	TGTGCCAGCAGTTTATTAGGGGGGAACACTGAAGCTTTCTTT	TRBV28	TRBJ1-1	-	-
CASSPNGVGSGNTIYF	TGTGCCAGCAGCCCCAACGGGGTAGGGTCTGGAAACACCATATATTTT	TRBV27	TRBJ1-3	-	-
CASSQEGTSNHEQYF	TGCGCCAGCAGCCAAGAGGGGACTTCCAATCACGAGCAGTACTTC	TRBV4-1	TRBJ2-7	-	-
CASSYSGGETQYF	TGTGCCAGCAGTTACTCTGGGGGGGAGACCCAGTACTTC	TRBV6-6	TRBJ2-5	-	-
CASSYNNEQFF	TGTGCCAGCAGCTACAACAATGAGCAGTTCTTC	TRBV2	TRBJ2-1	-	-
CASTSGRANRDDGYTF	TGTGCCAGTACCTCCGGCCGGGCCAACAGGGACGATGGCTACACCTTC	TRBV19	TRBJ1-2	-	-
CASSRSTVTSPNEQFF	TGTGCCAGCAGCCGATCGACGGTAACTAGCCCCAATGAGCAGTTCTTC	TRBV14	TRBJ2-1	-	-
CASSPFGRANTEAFF	TGTGCCAGCAGCCCTTTCGGACGGGCGAACACTGAAGCTTTCTTT	TRBV27	TRBJ1-1	-	-
CASRGQGPTEAFF	TGTGCCAGTAGGGGACAGGGTCCCACTGAAGCTTTCTTT	TRBV19	TRBJ1-1	TRBD1	once
CASSPRGRRQPQHF	TGTGCCAGCAGCCCAAGGGGCCGACGGCAGCCCCAGCATTTT	TRBV27	TRBJ1-5	-	-
CASRHRSEGYGYTF	TGTGCCAGCAGACACCGATCGGAGGGCTATGGCTACACCTTC	TRBV27	TRBJ1-2	-	-